This T cell receptor (beta chain) was obtained from a study of T cells in Graves' hyperthyroidism and ophthalmopathy. Study-level findings and limits: The model identified upcoming ophthalmopathy a median approximately six months ahead of onset.

Authors of the study amplified TCR beta CDR3 regions from RNA transcripts. A set of HTBI primers served as the primers for a first-round RT-PCR of the TCR CDR3. TCRdb reprocessed the multiplex PCR reads with MiXCR, giving one entry per CDR3 protein. This repertoire shows 200,000 or so distinct CDR3 sequences, about a sixth found once; its top ten account for roughly 55%. With regard to this clonotype: Its antigen is undetermined.

Clinicians diagnosed patients from clinical symptoms, serum thyroxine and TRAb, thyroid ultrasound and orbital computed tomography. Germline V lookup: CDR1 DFQATT, CDR2 SNEGSKA (reference sequence). V lost 4 bases, J lost 5 bases, and 9 bases stayed unmatched. The CDR3 has 15 residues. This clonotype was obtained from a woman aged 50 to 60 with Graves' hyperthyroidism. The source material was blood. V usage is TRBV20-1 and J usage is TRBJ1-4, with 8 bases lining up with TRBD1. Here the CDR3 reads CSANPTGGKNEKLFF. CDR3 nucleotides: TGCAGTGCTAACCCAACAGGGGGGAAAAATGAAAAACTGTTTTTT.